The sample holds one count of the clone carrying this T cell receptor beta chain. Trimming cost V 6 bases and J 7 bases, with 19 bases left between them. Germline V gives CDR1 SGHTA, CDR2 FQGTGA. CDR3 size: 16 residues. In the authors' workflow: Cell counts per sample came from amplifying reference gene primers. Assay used: immunoSEQ multiplex PCR; TCRdb lists only in-frame clones, some missing. The DNA was the basis for D and trimming; V, J and clone size are from that table. The repertoire consists of hundreds of thousands of clones, with 85% occurring once and the leading ten covering about 3.6%. These data belong to a study of blood T cell repertoires in COVID-19. Turning to the study itself: Spain, Italy and the United States supplied samples that represented acute and convalescent COVID-19.

The gene calls are TRBV7-3 and TRBJ1-6; tentative D call: TRBD1 (6 bases). This TCR was recovered from a woman in her late teens or twenties with acute or convalescent COVID-19. Source material: peripheral blood. This CDR3 is CASSRDGQLSNSPLHF. In DNA form, the CDR3 reads TGTGCCAGCAGTCGAGATGGACAGCTGAGCAATTCACCCCTCCACTTT.